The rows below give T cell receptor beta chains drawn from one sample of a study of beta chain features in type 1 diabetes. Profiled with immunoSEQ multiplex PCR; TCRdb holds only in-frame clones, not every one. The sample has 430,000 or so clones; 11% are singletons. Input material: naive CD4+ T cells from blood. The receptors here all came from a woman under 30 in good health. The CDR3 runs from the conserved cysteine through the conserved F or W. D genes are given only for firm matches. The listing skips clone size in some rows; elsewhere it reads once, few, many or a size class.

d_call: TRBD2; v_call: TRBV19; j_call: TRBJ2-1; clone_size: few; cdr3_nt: TGTGCCAGTAGTATCTATTCAGCGGGAGGGCCGTATGAGCAGTTCTTC; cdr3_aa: CASSIYSAGGPYEQFF
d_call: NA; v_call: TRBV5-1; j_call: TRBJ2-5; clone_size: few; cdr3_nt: TGCGCCAGCAACAGGCAAGGCCAAGAGACCCAGTACTTC; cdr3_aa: CASNRQGQETQYF
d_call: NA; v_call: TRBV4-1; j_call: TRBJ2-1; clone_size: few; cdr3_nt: TGCGCCAGCAGCCCCATTAGTGGTAGTGAGCAGTTCTTC; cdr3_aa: CASSPISGSEQFF
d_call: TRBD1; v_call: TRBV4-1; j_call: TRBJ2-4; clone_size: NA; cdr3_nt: TGCGCCAGCAGGCAAATTGGGGACAGGGGTTACATTCAGTACTTC; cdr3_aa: CASRQIGDRGYIQYF
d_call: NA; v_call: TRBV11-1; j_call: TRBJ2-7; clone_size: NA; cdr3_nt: TGTGCCAGCAGCCCCCTGGAGCGGAGCTCCTACGAGCAGTACTTC; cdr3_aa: CASSPLERSSYEQYF
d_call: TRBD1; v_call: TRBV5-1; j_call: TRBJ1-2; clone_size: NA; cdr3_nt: TGCGCCAGCAGCTCGGGACAGGGATCGAACTATGGCTACACCTTC; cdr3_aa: CASSSGQGSNYGYTF
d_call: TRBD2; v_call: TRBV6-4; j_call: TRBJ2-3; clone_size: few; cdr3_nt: TGTGCCAGCAGTGACCGAGCGGGGGGTTCAGATACGCAGTATTTT; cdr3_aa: CASSDRAGGSDTQYF
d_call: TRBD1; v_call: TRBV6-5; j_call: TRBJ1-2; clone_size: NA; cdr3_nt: TGTGCCAGCCGGTCGACAGGGGCGGTTGGCTACACCTTC; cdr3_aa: CASRSTGAVGYTF
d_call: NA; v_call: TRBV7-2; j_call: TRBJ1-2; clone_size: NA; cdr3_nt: TGTGCCAGCAGCTTAAGAGGAAACTATGGCTACACCTTC; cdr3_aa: CASSLRGNYGYTF
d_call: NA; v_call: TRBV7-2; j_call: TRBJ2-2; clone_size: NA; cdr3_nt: TGTGCCAGCAGCCAATACACCGGGGAGCTGTTTTTT; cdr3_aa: CASSQYTGELFF
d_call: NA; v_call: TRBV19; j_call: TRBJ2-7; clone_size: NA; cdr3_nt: TGTGCCAGTAGTCCCGTGGGGTTGGCTTACGAGCAGTACTTC; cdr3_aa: CASSPVGLAYEQYF
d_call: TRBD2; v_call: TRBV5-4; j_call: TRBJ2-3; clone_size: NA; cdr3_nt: TGTGCCAGCAGTCAGACTAGCGGGAGAACAGATACGCAGTATTTT; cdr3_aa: CASSQTSGRTDTQYF
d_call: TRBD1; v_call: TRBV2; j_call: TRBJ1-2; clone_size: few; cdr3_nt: TGTGCCAGCAGTGAATCGACAGGGATCGTCTATGGCTACACCTTC; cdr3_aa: CASSESTGIVYGYTF
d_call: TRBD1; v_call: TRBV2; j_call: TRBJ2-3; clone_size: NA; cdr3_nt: TGTGCCAGCAGGGTCGGACAGGGAGGAACAGATACGCAGTATTTT; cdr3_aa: CASRVGQGGTDTQYF
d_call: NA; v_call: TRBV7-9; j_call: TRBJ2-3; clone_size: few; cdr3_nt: TGTGCCAGCAGCTTACCGATGGGCGGGTCTAACACAGATACGCAGTATTTT; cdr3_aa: CASSLPMGGSNTDTQYF
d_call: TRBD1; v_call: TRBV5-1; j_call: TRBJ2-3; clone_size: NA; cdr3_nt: TGCGCCAGCGGTACAGGGGGTTCGCTTACAGATACGCAGTATTTT; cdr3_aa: CASGTGGSLTDTQYF
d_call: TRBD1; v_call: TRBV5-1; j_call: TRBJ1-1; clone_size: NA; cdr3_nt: TGCGCCAGCCGGGACAGGGAGAAGCTGGGAGCTTTCTTT; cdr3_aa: CASRDREKLGAFF
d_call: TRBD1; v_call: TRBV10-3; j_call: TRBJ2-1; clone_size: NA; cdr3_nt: TGTGCCATCGGGCAGGGGGCCTCCTACAATGAGCAGTTCTTC; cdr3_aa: CAIGQGASYNEQFF
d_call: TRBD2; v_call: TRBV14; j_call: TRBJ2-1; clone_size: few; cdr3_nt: TGTGCCAGCAGCCAAGAGCGGGGGTTAACCTACAATGAGCAGTTCTTC; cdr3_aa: CASSQERGLTYNEQFF
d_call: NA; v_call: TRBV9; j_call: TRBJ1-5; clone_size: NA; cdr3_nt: TGTGCCAGCAGCCTTGGGAGCTACAATCAGCCCCAGCATTTT; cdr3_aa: CASSLGSYNQPQHF
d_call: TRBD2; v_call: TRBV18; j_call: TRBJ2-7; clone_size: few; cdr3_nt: TGTGCCAGCTCACCAATTCGGGGAGGGCCCGAGCAGTACTTC; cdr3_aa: CASSPIRGGPEQYF
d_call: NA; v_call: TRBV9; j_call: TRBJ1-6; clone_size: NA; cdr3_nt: TGTGCCAGCAGCGTAGGGGAACATAATTCACCCCTCCACTTT; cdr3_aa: CASSVGEHNSPLHF
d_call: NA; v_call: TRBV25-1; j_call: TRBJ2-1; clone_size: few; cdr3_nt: TGTGCCAGCAGTGAGTCCTCTCGGGGTGGCTACAATGAGCAGTTCTTC; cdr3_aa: CASSESSRGGYNEQFF
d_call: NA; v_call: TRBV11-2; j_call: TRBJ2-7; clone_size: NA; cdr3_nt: TGTGCCAGCAGCCAGGCCGCGGTCGAGCAGTACTTC; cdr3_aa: CASSQAAVEQYF
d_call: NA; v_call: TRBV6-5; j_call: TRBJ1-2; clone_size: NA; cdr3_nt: TGTGCCAGCAGTGTCGGAGGAGTCGGCTATGGCTACACCTTC; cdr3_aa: CASSVGGVGYGYTF
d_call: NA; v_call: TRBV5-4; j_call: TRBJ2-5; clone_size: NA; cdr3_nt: TGTGCCAGCAGCTTGACGGGGCAGACCCAGTACTTC; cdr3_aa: CASSLTGQTQYF
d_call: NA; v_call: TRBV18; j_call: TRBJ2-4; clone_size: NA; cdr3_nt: TGTGCCAGCTCACCACCTAGGGGGGCCGGGGCCAAAAACATTCAGTACTTC; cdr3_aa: CASSPPRGAGAKNIQYF
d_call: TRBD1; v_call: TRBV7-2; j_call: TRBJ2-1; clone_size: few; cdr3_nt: TGTGCCAGCAGGAATGACAGGGGTGATGAGCAGTTCTTC; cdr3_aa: CASRNDRGDEQFF
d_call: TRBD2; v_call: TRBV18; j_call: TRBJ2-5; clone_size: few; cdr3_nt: TGTGCCAGCTCACCAGCGGGAGGAGGAGAGACCCAGTACTTC; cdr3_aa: CASSPAGGGETQYF
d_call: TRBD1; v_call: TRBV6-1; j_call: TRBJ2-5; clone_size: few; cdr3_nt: TGTGCCAGCAGGTCGGGACAGGCTGAGACCCAGTACTTC; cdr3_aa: CASRSGQAETQYF
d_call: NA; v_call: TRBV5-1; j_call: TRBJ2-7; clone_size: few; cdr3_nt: TGCGCCAGCAGCTTGGAACTCGGCCCTAACGAGCAGTACTTC; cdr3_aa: CASSLELGPNEQYF
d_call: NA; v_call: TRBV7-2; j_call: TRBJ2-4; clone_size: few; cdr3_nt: TGTGCCAGCGGCCCGGGACTAGCCAAAAACATTCAGTACTTC; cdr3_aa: CASGPGLAKNIQYF
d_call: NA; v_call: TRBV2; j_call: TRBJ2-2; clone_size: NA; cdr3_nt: TGTGCCAGCAATGTGGACCGGAACACCGGGGAGCTGTTTTTT; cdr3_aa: CASNVDRNTGELFF
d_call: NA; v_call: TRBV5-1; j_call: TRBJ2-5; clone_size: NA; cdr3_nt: TGCGCCAGCAGCGGAGGTTGGGTGGCGGATCAAGAGACCCAGTACTTC; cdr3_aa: CASSGGWVADQETQYF
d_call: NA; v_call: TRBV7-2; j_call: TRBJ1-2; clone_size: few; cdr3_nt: TGTGCCAGCAGCTTGGATCATGCAGGGCATTATGGCTACACCTTC; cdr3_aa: CASSLDHAGHYGYTF
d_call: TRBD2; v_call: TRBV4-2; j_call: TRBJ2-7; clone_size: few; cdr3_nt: TGTGCCAGCAGCCAAGACCCCGGGACTAGCGGGAGAAAAGGCTACGAGCAGTACTTC; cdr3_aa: CASSQDPGTSGRKGYEQYF
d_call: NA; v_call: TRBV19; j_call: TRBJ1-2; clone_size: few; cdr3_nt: TGTGCCAGTAGACAGGGTTATGGCTACACCTTC; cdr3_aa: CASRQGYGYTF
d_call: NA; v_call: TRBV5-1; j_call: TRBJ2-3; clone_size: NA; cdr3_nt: TGCGCCAGCAGCTCTTCTGGGAGAGGAGATACGCAGTATTTT; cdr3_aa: CASSSSGRGDTQYF
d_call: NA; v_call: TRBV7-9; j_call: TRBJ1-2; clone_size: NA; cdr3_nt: TGTGCCAGCAGCGGAAACTCCCGCGGCTACACCTTC; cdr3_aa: CASSGNSRGYTF
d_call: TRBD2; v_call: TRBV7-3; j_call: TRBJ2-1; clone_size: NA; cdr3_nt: TGTGCCAGCAGCACCAAACTAGCGGGTAGAAAGCAGTTCTTC; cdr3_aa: CASSTKLAGRKQFF
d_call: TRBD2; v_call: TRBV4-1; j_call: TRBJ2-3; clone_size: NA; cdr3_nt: TGCGCCAGCAGCCAATCTAGCGGGGGGCACACAGATACGCAGTATTTT; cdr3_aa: CASSQSSGGHTDTQYF
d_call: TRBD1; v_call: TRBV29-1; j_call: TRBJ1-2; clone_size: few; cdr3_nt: TGCAGCGCTGCGGACAGGGGGCTCTTTGGCTACACCTTC; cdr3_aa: CSAADRGLFGYTF
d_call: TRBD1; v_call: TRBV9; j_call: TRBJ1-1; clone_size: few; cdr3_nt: TGTGCCAGCAGCAGGGACAGCAACACTGAAGCTTTCTTT; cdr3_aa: CASSRDSNTEAFF
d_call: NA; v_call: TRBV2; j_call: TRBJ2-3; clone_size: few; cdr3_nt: TGTGCCAGCAGTGTTGACACAGATACGCAGTATTTT; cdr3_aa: CASSVDTDTQYF
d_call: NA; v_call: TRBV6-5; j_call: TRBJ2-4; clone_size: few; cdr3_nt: TGTGCCAGCAGTTACGACCTAGCCAAAAACATTCAGTACTTC; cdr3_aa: CASSYDLAKNIQYF
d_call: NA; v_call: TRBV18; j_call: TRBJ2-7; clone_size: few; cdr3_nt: TGTGCCAGCTCACCAAGCTTCGAGCAGTACTTC; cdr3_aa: CASSPSFEQYF
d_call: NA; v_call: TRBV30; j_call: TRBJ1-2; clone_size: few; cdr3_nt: TGTGCCTGGAGTGCTAGAGGGCCGGGGGATGGCTACACCTTC; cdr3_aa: CAWSARGPGDGYTF
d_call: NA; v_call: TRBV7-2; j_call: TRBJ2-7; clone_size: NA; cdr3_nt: TGTGCCAGCAGCTTAGCGGCACGATACGAGCAGTACTTC; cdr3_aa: CASSLAARYEQYF
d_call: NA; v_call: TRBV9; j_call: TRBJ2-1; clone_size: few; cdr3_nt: TGTGCCAGCAGCGTATTGGGGACGAGCTCCTACAATGAGCAGTTCTTC; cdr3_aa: CASSVLGTSSYNEQFF
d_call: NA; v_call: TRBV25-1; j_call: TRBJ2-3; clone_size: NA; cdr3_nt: TGTGCCAGCAGTGAATTAGTAGGGGTGCGCACAGATACGCAGTATTTT; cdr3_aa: CASSELVGVRTDTQYF
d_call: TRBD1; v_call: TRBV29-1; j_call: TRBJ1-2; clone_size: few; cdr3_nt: TGCAGCGTTGAGGACAGGGGGCACTATGGCTACACCTTC; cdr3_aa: CSVEDRGHYGYTF
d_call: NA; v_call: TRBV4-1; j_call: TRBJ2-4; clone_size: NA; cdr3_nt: TGCGCCAGCAGTAGTCCCGGCAGGGAGGCCAAAAACATTCAGTACTTC; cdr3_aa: CASSSPGREAKNIQYF
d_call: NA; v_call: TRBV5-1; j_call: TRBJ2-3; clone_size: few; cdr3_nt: TGCGCCAGCAGCGGGCAGGGGCCAGGAACAGATACGCAGTATTTT; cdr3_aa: CASSGQGPGTDTQYF
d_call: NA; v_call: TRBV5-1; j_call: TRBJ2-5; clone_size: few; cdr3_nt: TGCGCCAGCAGCTCTCTAAGCGAGGGTGGTGAGACCCAGTACTTC; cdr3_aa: CASSSLSEGGETQYF